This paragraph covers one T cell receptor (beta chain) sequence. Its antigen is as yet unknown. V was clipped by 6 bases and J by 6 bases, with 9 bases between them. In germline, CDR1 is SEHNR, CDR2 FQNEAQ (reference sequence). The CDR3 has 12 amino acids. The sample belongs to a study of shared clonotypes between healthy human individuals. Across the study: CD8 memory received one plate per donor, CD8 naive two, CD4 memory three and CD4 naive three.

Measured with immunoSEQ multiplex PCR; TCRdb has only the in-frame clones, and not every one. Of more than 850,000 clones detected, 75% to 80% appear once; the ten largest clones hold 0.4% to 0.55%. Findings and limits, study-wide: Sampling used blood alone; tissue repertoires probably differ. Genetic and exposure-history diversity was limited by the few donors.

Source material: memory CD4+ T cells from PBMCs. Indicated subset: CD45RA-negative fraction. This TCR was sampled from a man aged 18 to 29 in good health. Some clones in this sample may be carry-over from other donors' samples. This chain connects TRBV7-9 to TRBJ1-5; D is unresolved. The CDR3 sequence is CASSASSQPQHF. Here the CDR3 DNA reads TGTGCCAGCAGTGCCTCATCTCAGCCCCAGCATTTT.